Listed below are T cell receptor beta chains from one sample, sequenced in a study of beta chain features in type 1 diabetes. Clones were read by immunoSEQ multiplex PCR, and TCRdb kept only the in-frame ones, dropping some. The table has hundreds of thousands of clones, over 9.5% seen once. Input material: naive CD4+ T cells from blood. The source is a man in his late teens or twenties in good health. CDR3s leave out the opening cysteine and the closing phenylalanine or tryptophan. Only part of the rows carry a size: once, few, many, or a class if the clone is expanded.

>once|12|TRBJ2-2|TRBV19
ASSIGGYTGELF
>NA|11|TRBJ1-2|TRBV7-9
ASNWDRGDGYT
>few|11|TRBJ2-5|TRBV28
ASSLDRVETQY
>NA|12|TRBJ2-1|TRBV6-1
ASSTSSGSYEQF
>NA|12|TRBJ1-5|TRBV18
ASSFDRNNQPQH
>NA|12|TRBJ2-7|TRBV28
ASRASGQRYEQY
>NA|14|TRBJ2-7|TRBV7-9
ASSPLGLAGAYEQY
>NA|13|TRBJ2-7|TRBV28
ASKTPGRGLGEQY
>few|13|TRBJ2-7|TRBV15
ATSRGGTVSYEQY
>few|16|TRBJ1-5|TRBV18
ASSLPGTGSRGNQPQH
>NA|14|TRBJ2-7|TRBV5-1
ASSLGGATISYEQY
>NA|16|TRBJ2-6|TRBV7-8
ASSLTGTGYPGANVLT
>many|10|TRBJ2-2|TRBV5-4
ASSSSTGELF
>NA|13|TRBJ2-3|TRBV28
ASSLGLASTDTQY
>NA|14|NA|TRBV4-2
ASSQDLGQGSYEQY
>NA|13|TRBJ2-3|TRBV15
ATSRVPAGTDTQY
>NA|10|TRBJ2-3|TRBV4-1
ASSQVQDTQY
>NA|11|TRBJ2-5|TRBV11-2
ASSLGLLKTQY
>NA|12|TRBJ2-1|TRBV5-4
ASSAGTGVNEQF
>NA|12|TRBJ2-3|TRBV2
ASSEQGFTDTQY
>NA|14|TRBJ1-5|TRBV30
AWNRARTGGNQPQH
>few|12|TRBJ2-5|TRBV30
AWSEGQGRETQY
>NA|14|TRBJ2-3|TRBV4-2
ASSHPGTADTDTQY
>NA|12|TRBJ2-1|TRBV19
ASSRGQDYNEQF
>few|11|TRBJ2-7|TRBV6-5
ASSLAGNYEQY
>few|13|TRBJ2-1|TRBV6-6
ASSLRTGSYNEQF
>NA|13|TRBJ2-2|TRBV9
ASSTRGVGTGELF
>few|14|TRBJ2-5|TRBV25-1
ASSEVRASGSQTQY
>many|12|TRBJ2-7|TRBV29-1
SVGGTSGVNEQY
>few|9|TRBJ2-4|TRBV2
ASTTENIQY
>NA|12|TRBJ1-5|TRBV5-5
ASSAQGYNQPQH
>few|12|TRBJ1-1|TRBV27
AGGGRAMNTEAF
>NA|14|TRBJ2-3|TRBV29-1
SVEDPRHRSTDTQY
>NA|16|TRBJ1-6|TRBV30
AWSVGYVRGDPSSPLH
>few|14|TRBJ2-5|TRBV7-9
ASSPGLAGGLETQY
>NA|12|TRBJ1-2|TRBV12-5
ASGKSQGSYGYT
>few|10|TRBJ1-1|TRBV2
ASSVDTTEAF
>few|11|TRBJ2-3|TRBV13
ASSPLEADTQY
>NA|13|TRBJ2-3|TRBV19
ASSIIAGGTDTQY
>NA|12|TRBJ1-2|TRBV25-1
ASSEYGGFYGYT
>few|12|TRBJ1-2|TRBV19
ASRGQGENYGYT
>few|12|TRBJ1-1|TRBV7-2
ASITGRGGTEAF
>NA|13|TRBJ2-5|TRBV14
ASSQDEGGLETQY
>NA|14|TRBJ2-1|TRBV9
ASSVPWQGARNEQF
>few|11|TRBJ2-5|TRBV23-1
APDILRQETQY
>NA|13|TRBJ1-4|TRBV5-4
ASSLGGSTNEKLF
>NA|13|TRBJ1-2|TRBV28
ASSPLLDTHYGYT
>few|11|TRBJ1-2|TRBV7-2
ASSSPGGGGYT